A single sample gave rise to the 24 T cell receptor beta chains below, sequenced in a study of T cell responses to AZD1222 COVID-19 vaccine. TCRdb keeps only in-frame clones here, not all; method: immunoSEQ multiplex PCR. Among tens of thousands of clones listed, 80% to 95% were seen once. The input for sequencing was peripheral blood, taken 28 days after the second AZD1222 dose. The receptors were sampled from an adult who received the AZD1222 COVID-19 vaccine.

This chain links TRBV5-1 with TRBJ2-1; no clear D gene. V shed 0 bases and J shed 4 bases, with 5 bases lying between them. CDR3 length equals 13 residues. Germline CDR1 SGHRS, CDR2 YFSETQ. The CDR3 reads CASSLVLYNEQFF. CDR3 coding DNA: TGCGCCAGCAGCTTGGTACTATACAATGAGCAGTTCTTC.

The chain's CDR3 is CAWKWDYGQFF. The CDR3 DNA follows: TGTGCCTGGAAATGGGACTACGGGCAGTTCTTC. This rearrangement joins TRBV30 to TRBJ2-1; 7 nucleotides agree with TRBD2. Trimming cost V 4 bases and J 12 bases; bases outside gene matches: 6. The germline CDR1 and CDR2 sequences are GTSNPN and SVGIG (reference sequence). CDR3 size: 11 residues.

The V gene is TRBV30, the J gene TRBJ1-2; unclear D gene. The CDR3 sequence is 14 residues long. CDR1 and CDR2 (germline): GTSNPN, SVGIG (reference sequence). The V gene lost 4 bases and the J gene lost 8 bases, with 20 bases spanning the gap. The DNA of the CDR3 is TGTGCCTGGACCCCGAATAGGGTTCCGGGAGGCTACACCTTC. Protein: CAWTPNRVPGGYTF.

V usage is TRBV7-2 and J usage is TRBJ1-3; tentative D call: TRBD1 (5 bases). The germline V gene has CDR1 SGHTA and CDR2 FQGNSA. The CDR3 loop spans 14 amino acids. Trimming pared 3 bases from V and 4 bases from J, leaving 10 bases between. CDR3 in amino acids: CASSFGAHGNTIYF. The CDR3 DNA reads TGTGCCAGCAGCTTCGGGGCCCACGGAAACACCATATATTTT.

The rearrangement links TRBV29-1 to TRBJ2-7, with TRBD1 matching 11 bases. The V segment lost 6 bases and the J segment 2 bases; nucleotides outside the gene matches: 3. The CDR3 is made up of 13 amino acids. Looked up from germline, CDR1 is SQVTM and CDR2 is ANQGSEA. CDR3 sequence: CSVEGQGAYEQYF. The DNA of the CDR3 is TGCAGCGTCGAGGGACAGGGGGCCTACGAGCAGTACTTC.

V and J are TRBV6-9 and TRBJ2-5; 13 bases are a match to TRBD2. The ends lost 2 bases at V and 2 bases at J; junction bases unmatched: 2. Looked up from germline, CDR1 is MNHGY and CDR2 is SVAAGI. The CDR3 contains 16 residues. CDR3 in amino acids: CASSYPTSGRQETQYF. The CDR3 bases are TGTGCCAGCAGTTATCCGACTAGCGGGAGGCAAGAGACCCAGTACTTC.

The CDR3 here is CAWRTTSGARYEQYF. Written as DNA, the CDR3 is TGTGCCTGGAGGACTACTAGCGGGGCGCGCTACGAGCAGTACTTC. The chain uses TRBV30 and TRBJ2-7; the match to TRBD2 covers 10 bases. The germline V gene has CDR1 GTSNPN and CDR2 SVGIG (reference sequence). The CDR3 runs 15 residues. V lost 3 bases and J lost 3; bases outside the gene matches: 8.

CDR3 nucleotides: TGTGCCACCTCCCGGGGACGGGAGTATGGCTACACCTTC. Translating it yields CATSRGREYGYTF. The genes are TRBV6-5 and TRBJ1-2; TRBD1 might be the D (5 bases). Germline CDR1 is MNHEY and CDR2 is SVGAGI. V lost 10 bases to trimming and J lost 5 bases, with 17 bases between them. CDR3 length equals 13 residues.

The rearrangement uses TRBV18 and TRBJ1-1; D gene unclear. The CDR3 is 12 residues long. Germline V gene sequence: CDR1 KGHSH, CDR2 LQKENI. Trimming pared 3 bases from V and 1 base from J, leaving 3 bases between. The CDR3 sequence: CASSPQNTEAFF. As DNA, the CDR3 is TGTGCCAGCTCACCCCAGAACACTGAAGCTTTCTTT.

V and J are TRBV3-1 (or the pseudogene TRBV3-2) and TRBJ2-3, with 7 bases aligning to TRBD2. The ends lost 5 bases at V and 3 bases at J; junction bases unmatched: 11. This CDR3 has 16 amino acids. The germline V gene encodes CDR1 LGHDT and CDR2 YNNKEL (reference sequence). CDR3 amino acids: CASSNLGGGSTDTQYF. The DNA for the CDR3 is TGTGCCAGCAGCAACCTGGGAGGCGGGAGTACAGATACGCAGTATTTT.

The chain combines TRBV27 with TRBJ2-5; no clear D. Trimming removed 1 base at V and 0 bases at J, with 9 bases between. Looked up from germline, CDR1 is MNHEY and CDR2 is SMNVEV (reference sequence). The CDR3 has 15 amino acids. CDR3 protein: CASSLWDGHQETQYF. For the CDR3, the DNA is TGTGCCAGCAGTTTATGGGATGGGCACCAAGAGACCCAGTACTTC.

The rearrangement uses TRBV11-3 and TRBJ2-6; no definite D call. The CDR3 totals 18 residues. V was cut by 4 bases and J by 4 bases, with 20 bases left in between. Germline V lookup: CDR1 SGHNT, CDR2 YENEEA. DNA for the CDR3: TGTGCCAGCAGCTCCCCCCAGACCCAACCCGCCGGGGCCAACGTCCTGACTTTC. Protein sequence: CASSSPQTQPAGANVLTF. The full variable domain, in which reference TRBV11-3 and TRBJ2-6 provide the parts outside the CDR3, is EAGVVQSPRYKIIEKKQPVAFWCNPISGHNTLYWYLQNLGQGPELLIRYENEEAVDDSQLPKDRFSAERLKGVDSTLKIQPAELGDSAVYLCASSSPQTQPAGANVLTFGAGSRLTVL.

V and J are TRBV28 and TRBJ2-7; 7 bases agree with TRBD1. The V and J ends lost 3 bases and 0 bases, in that order; junction bases with no gene match: 5. Germline assignment: CDR1 MDHEN and CDR2 SYDVKM. The CDR3 contains 15 residues. This chain's CDR3 is CASSFLRDSSYEQYF. The CDR3 DNA follows: TGTGCCAGCAGTTTCCTTAGGGACAGCTCCTACGAGCAGTACTTC.

The V and J genes are TRBV3-1 (or the pseudogene TRBV3-2) and TRBJ2-2; D may be TRBD2 (6 bases). The CDR3 covers 16 residues. V was cut by 2 bases and J by 6 bases, with 16 bases left in between. Germline V gives CDR1 LGHDT, CDR2 YNNKEL (reference sequence). The CDR3 loop is CASSQSAPGVAGELFF. CDR3 DNA sequence: TGTGCCAGCAGCCAATCCGCCCCGGGGGTTGCCGGGGAGCTGTTTTTT.

The genes are TRBV27 and TRBJ1-2; weak D call: TRBD1 (6 bases). The CDR3 is made up of 17 amino acids. The germline V gene has CDR1 MNHEY and CDR2 SMNVEV (reference sequence). Trimming stripped 5 bases from V and 1 base from J, with 20 bases between. In nucleotides, the CDR3 is TGTGCCAGCAGTACCACACAGGGTTCGTTTATTAACTATGGCTACACCTTC. Protein: CASSTTQGSFINYGYTF.

The rearrangement joins TRBV4-3 to TRBJ2-1, with 8 bases lining up with TRBD2. Looked up from germline, CDR1 is LGHNA and CDR2 is YSLEER. J lost 7 bases, V lost 5 bases, and 13 bases had no gene match. This CDR3 has 16 amino acids. CDR3 in DNA: TGCGCCAGCAGCGCCTGGGCCGGGAGGGCCGATAATGAGCAGTTCTTC. It is translated as CASSAWAGRADNEQFF.

The V gene is TRBV5-1, the J gene TRBJ1-1; 10 positions match TRBD1. Germline V lookup: CDR1 SGHRS, CDR2 YFSETQ. Germline trimming cut 4 bases from V and 9 bases from J; bases unmatched to any gene: 12. The CDR3 extends over 15 amino acids. As DNA, the CDR3 is TGCGCCAGCAGCCTCGACCCGGGACAGGGGATTAAAGCTTTCTTT. Translating it yields CASSLDPGQGIKAFF.

This sequence joins TRBV9 and TRBJ2-1; 8 nucleotides agree with TRBD2. The CDR3 has 14 amino acids. With V trimmed by 4 bases and J by 6 bases, 6 bases remained unmatched. The germline V gene has CDR1 SGDLS and CDR2 YYNGEE. CDR3 DNA: TGTGCCAGCAGCCCCCTGACTAGCGTCAATGAGCAGTTCTTC. Residues: CASSPLTSVNEQFF.

The chain is built from TRBV15 and TRBJ2-1, with 8 nucleotides matching TRBD2. Germline trimming cut 0 bases from V and 3 bases from J; bases unmatched to any gene: 4. The CDR3 is 16 amino acids. CDR1 LNHNV and CDR2 YYDKDF come from the germline V gene (reference sequence). The DNA of the CDR3 is TGTGCCACCAGCAGAGATAGCCTAGCGGGCTACAATGAGCAGTTCTTC. Translated, it gives CATSRDSLAGYNEQFF.

The chain couples TRBV19 to TRBJ2-5; 7 bases are a match to TRBD2. Trimming removed 3 bases from V and 4 bases from J; junction bases left unmatched: 11. This CDR3 is built from 16 residues. From germline, CDR1 is LNHDA and CDR2 SQIVND (reference sequence). DNA for the CDR3: TGTGCCAGTAGTATCCCCTCTGCGGGAGTCCGAGAGACCCAGTACTTC. Its protein is CASSIPSAGVRETQYF.

The chain combines TRBV12-5 with TRBJ2-3; D is possibly TRBD2 (5 bases). Germline values: CDR1 LGHNT, CDR2 FRNRAP. With 7 bases removed from V and 0 bases from J, the gap between germline ends came to 14 bases. The CDR3 has 15 residues. The CDR3 loop is CASAISGTSTDTQYF. The CDR3 DNA is TGTGCTAGTGCCATAAGCGGAACTAGCACAGATACGCAGTATTTT.

The chain uses TRBV19 and TRBJ1-5; TRBD1 agrees at 8 bases. V gave up 5 bases and J gave up 3 bases; unmatched junction bases: 9. Per the germline V gene, CDR1 is LNHDA and CDR2 is SQIVND (reference sequence). There are 16 residues in the CDR3. The CDR3 region has the DNA TGTGCCAGTAGTCCCCTCTTGACAGGGGTCAATCAGCCCCAGCATTTT. Its protein product is CASSPLLTGVNQPQHF.

The chain has TRBV11-2 and TRBJ2-1; 9 bases match TRBD2. The CDR3 is made up of 15 amino acids. With 1 base clipped from V and 8 bases from J, the junction kept 6 bases outside the gene matches. In germline, CDR1 is SGHAT, CDR2 FQNNGV. DNA for the CDR3: TGTGCCAGCAGCTTAGTCCGCCCTAGCGGGGATGAGCAGTTCTTC. Its translation: CASSLVRPSGDEQFF.

V usage is TRBV27 and J usage is TRBJ1-6, with D possibly matching TRBD1 (6 bases). CDR1 is MNHEY and CDR2 is SMNVEV in the germline V gene (reference sequence). CDR3 length equals 16 residues. The germline V and J ends were trimmed by 6 bases and 0 bases, with 12 bases remaining between them. The CDR3 DNA reads as TGTGCCAGCAGCCGTCAGGGGAGCTCCTATAATTCACCCCTCCACTTT. Translation: CASSRQGSSYNSPLHF.